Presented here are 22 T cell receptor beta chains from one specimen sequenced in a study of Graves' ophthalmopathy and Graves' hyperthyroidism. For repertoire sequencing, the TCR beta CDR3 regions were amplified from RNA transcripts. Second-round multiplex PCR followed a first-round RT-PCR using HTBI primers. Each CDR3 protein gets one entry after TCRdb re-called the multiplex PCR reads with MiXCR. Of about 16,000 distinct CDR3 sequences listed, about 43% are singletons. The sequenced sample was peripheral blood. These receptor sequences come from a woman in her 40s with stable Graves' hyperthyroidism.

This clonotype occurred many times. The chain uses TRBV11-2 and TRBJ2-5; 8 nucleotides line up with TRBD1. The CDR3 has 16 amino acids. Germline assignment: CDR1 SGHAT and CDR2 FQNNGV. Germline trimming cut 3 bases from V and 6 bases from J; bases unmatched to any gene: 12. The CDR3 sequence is CASSLEGTGYWKTQYF. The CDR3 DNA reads TGTGCCAGCAGCTTGGAGGGGACAGGCTACTGGAAGACCCAGTACTTC.

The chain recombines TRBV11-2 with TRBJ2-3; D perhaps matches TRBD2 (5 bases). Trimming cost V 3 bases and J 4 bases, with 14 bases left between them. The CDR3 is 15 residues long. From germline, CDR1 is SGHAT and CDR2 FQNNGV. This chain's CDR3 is CASSFSVGGSDTQYF. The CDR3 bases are TGTGCCAGCAGCTTTAGCGTTGGAGGATCAGATACGCAGTATTTT.

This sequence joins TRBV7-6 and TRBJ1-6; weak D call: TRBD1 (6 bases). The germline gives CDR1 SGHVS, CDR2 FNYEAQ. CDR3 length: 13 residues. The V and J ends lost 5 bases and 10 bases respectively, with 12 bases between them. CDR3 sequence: CASSDRGGSPLHF. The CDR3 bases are TGTGCCAGCAGCGACCGAGGGGGATCACCCCTCCACTTT.

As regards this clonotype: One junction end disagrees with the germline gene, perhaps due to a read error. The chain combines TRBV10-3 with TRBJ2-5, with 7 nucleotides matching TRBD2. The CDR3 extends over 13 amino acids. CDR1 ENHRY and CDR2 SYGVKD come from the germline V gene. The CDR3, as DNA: TGTGCCATCAGTGTCGGGAGGCGGGGGACCCGGTACTTC. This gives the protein CAISVGRRGTRYF.

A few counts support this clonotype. CDR3 in DNA: TGTGCCATACAGGAGGGTAACTATGGCTACACCTTC. Encoded protein: CAIQEGNYGYTF. J is TRBJ1-2 and V is TRBV7-9; the D gene is possibly TRBD1 (5 bases). The germline CDR1 and CDR2 sequences are SEHNR and FQNEAQ (reference sequence). CDR3 size: 12 residues. The V end lost 10 bases, the J end lost 1 base, and 10 bases lay between the germline ends.

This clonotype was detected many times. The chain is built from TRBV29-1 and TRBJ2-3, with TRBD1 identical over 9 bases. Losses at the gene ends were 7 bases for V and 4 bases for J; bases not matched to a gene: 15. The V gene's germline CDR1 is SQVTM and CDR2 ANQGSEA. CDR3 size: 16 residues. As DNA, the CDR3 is TGCAGCGCCCTAACGACTGACAGGGGGTTTGCAGATACGCAGTATTTT. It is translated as CSALTTDRGFADTQYF.

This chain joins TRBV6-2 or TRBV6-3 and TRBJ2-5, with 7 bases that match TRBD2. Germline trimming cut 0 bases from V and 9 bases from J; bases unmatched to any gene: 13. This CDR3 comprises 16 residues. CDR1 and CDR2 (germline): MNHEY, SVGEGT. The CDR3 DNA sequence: TGTGCCAGCAGTTACTCTACTAGCGCTGGGGTGGAGTCCCAGTACTTC. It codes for CASSYSTSAGVESQYF.

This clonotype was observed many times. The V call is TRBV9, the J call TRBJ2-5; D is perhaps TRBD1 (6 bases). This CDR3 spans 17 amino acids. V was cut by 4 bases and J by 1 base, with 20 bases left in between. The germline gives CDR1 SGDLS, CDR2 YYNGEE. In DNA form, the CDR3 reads TGTGCCAGCAGCAAACCCAGGACAGAGGACCTCCAAGAGACCCAGTACTTC. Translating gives CASSKPRTEDLQETQYF. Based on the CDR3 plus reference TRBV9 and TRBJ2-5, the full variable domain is DSGVTQTPKHLITATGQRVTLRCSPRSGDLSVYWYQQSLDQGLQFLIQYYNGEERAKGNILERFSAQQFPDLHSELNLSSLELGDSALYFCASSKPRTEDLQETQYFGPGTRLLVL.

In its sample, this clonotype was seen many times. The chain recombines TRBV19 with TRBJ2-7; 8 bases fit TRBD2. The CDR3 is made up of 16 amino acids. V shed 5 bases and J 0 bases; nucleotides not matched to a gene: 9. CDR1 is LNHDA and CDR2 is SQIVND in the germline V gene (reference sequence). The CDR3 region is CASSLGSGSISYEQYF. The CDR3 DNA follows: TGTGCCAGTAGTCTGGGGAGCGGGAGTATCTCCTACGAGCAGTACTTC.

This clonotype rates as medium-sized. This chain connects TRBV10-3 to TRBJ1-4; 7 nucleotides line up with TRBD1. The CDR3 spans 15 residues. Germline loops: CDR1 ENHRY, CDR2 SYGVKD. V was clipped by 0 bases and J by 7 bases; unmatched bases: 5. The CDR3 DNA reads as TGTGCCATCAGTGAGTCGACCCAGGGGGGTGAAAAACTGTTTTTT. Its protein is CAISESTQGGEKLFF.

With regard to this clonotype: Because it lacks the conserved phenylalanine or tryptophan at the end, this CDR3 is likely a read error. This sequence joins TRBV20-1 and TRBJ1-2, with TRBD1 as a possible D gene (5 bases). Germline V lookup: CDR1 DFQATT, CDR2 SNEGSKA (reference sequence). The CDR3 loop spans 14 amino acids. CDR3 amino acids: CSAGDHRGDYGYTS. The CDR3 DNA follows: TGCAGTGCTGGAGATCACCGGGGGGACTATGGCTACACCTCC.

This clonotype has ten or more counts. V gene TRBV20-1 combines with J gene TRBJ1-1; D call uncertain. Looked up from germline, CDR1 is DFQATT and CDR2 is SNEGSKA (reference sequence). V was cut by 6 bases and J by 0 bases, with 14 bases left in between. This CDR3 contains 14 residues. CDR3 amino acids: CSAREVLMNTEAFF. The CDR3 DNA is TGCAGTGCCCGGGAGGTGCTCATGAACACTGAAGCTTTCTTT.

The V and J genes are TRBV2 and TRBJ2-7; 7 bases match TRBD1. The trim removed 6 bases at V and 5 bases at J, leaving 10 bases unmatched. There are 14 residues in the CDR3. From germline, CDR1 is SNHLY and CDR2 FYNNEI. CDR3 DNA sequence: TGTGCCAGCAGGGTGACAGGGTCGGTGCACGAGCAGTACTTC. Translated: CASRVTGSVHEQYF.

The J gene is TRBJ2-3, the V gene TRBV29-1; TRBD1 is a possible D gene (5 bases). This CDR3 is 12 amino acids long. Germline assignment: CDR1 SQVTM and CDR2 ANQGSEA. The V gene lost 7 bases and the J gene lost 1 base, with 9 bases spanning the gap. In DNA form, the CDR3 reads TGCAGCGAGTCGACAGGCACAGATACGCAGTATTTT. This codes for CSESTGTDTQYF.

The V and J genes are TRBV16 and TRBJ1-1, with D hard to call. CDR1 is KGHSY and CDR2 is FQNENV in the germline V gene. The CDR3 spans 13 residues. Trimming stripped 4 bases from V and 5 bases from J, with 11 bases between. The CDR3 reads CASSPYRSTEAFF. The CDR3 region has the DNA TGTGCCAGCAGCCCCTACCGAAGTACTGAAGCTTTCTTT.

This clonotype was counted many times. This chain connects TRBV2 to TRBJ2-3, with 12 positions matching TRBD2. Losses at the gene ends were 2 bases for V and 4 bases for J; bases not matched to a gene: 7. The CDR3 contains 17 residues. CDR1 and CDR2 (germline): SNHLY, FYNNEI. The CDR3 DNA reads TGTGCCAGCAGTGAACGGCTAGCGGGAGGGCCTTCAGATACGCAGTATTTT. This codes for CASSERLAGGPSDTQYF.

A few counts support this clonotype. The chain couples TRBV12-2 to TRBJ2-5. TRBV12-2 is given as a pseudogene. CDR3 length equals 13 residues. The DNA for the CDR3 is TGTGCAAGTCGCTTAGTAGGGAAAGAGACCCAGTACTTC. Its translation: CASRLVGKETQYF.

The CDR3 DNA is TGTGCCAGCAGCCAAGAACGGAGAACCGGGGAGCTGTTTTTT. Its translation: CASSQERRTGELFF. V and J are TRBV3-1 and TRBJ2-2, with no clear D. The CDR3 totals 14 residues. The germline V gene encodes CDR1 LGHDT and CDR2 YNNKEL (reference sequence). The V end lost 0 bases, the J end lost 5 bases, and 7 bases lay between the germline ends.

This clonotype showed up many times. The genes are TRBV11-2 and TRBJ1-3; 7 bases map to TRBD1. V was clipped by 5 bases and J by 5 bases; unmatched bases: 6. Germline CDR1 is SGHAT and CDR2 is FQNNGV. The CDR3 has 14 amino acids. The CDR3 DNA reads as TGTGCCAGCAGCCCACAGGGGTTGAGAAACACCATATATTTT. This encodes CASSPQGLRNTIYF. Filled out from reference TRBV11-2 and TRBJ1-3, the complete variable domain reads EAGVAQSPRYKIIEKRQSVAFWCNPISGHATLYWYQQILGQGPKLLIQFQNNGVVDDSQLPKDRFSAERLKGVDSTLKIQPAKLEDSAVYLCASSPQGLRNTIYFGEGSWLTVV.

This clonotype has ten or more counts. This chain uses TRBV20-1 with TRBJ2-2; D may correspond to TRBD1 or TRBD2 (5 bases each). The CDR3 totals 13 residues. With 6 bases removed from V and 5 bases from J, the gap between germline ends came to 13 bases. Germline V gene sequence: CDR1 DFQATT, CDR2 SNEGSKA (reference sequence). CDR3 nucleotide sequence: TGCAGTGCCCCGGGACGGACGACCGGGGAGCTGTTTTTT. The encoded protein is CSAPGRTTGELFF.

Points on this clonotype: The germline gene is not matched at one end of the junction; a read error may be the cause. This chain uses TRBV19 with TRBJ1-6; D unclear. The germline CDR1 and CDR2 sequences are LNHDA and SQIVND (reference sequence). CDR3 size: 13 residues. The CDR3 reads CANRVGLNSPPHF. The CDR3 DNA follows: TGTGCCAACCGGGTCGGCCTTAATTCACCCCCCCACTTT.

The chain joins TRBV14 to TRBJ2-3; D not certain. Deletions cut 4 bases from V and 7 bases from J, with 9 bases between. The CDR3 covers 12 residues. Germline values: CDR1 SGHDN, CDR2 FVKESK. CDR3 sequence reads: CASSPHPYTQYF. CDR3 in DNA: TGTGCCAGCAGCCCCCACCCGTATACGCAGTATTTT.